The text below deals with one TCR beta chain. The CDR3 extends over 16 amino acids. With 5 bases clipped from V and 1 base from J, the junction kept 7 bases outside the gene matches. Germline loops: CDR1 SGHNT, CDR2 YYREEE (reference sequence). These data are taken from a study of blood T cell repertoires in COVID-19. TCRdb's copy holds only in-frame clones and misses some; the assay was immunoSEQ multiplex PCR. The table shows fewer than 300,000 clones, with around 87% occurring only once. Sequencing was performed on peripheral blood. The V call is TRBV5-4, the J call TRBJ1-1, with 11 bases lining up with TRBD1. The clonotype originates from a woman in her 50s with acute or convalescent COVID-19. This CDR3 is CASRRTGGSGNTEAFF. The CDR3 DNA is TGTGCCAGCAGAAGGACAGGGGGCAGCGGGAACACTGAAGCTTTCTTT.